What follows is one TCR beta chain and its context. The data originate from a study of shared clonotypes between healthy human individuals. Trimming left V 4 bases short and J 3 bases short, with 17 bases between. The CDR3 is made up of 16 amino acids. The germline V gene encodes CDR1 MGHRA and CDR2 YSYEKL. In the study's own analysis: Filtering differed since immunoSEQ provided only junctions, with no quality scores. Some clones are missing from TCRdb's copy, which holds only in-frame ones; the method was immunoSEQ multiplex PCR. V, J and clone size derive from that table, while D and trimming were established from the DNA sequence. The sample includes about 2 million clones, about 94% of them seen just once. The naive CD8 subset, CD45RO-negative cells positively selected for CCR7, excluded terminally differentiated effector memory CD45RA+ cells.

V usage is TRBV4-1 and J usage is TRBJ2-3, with a possible D match to TRBD1 (6 bases). Specimen: naive CD8+ T cells sorted from blood. This TCR was recovered from a man aged 18 to 35 in good health. Here the CDR3 DNA reads TGCGCCAGCAGCCCAGAGGGGAGTCAGGGGACAGATACGCAGTATTTT. The encoded protein is CASSPEGSQGTDTQYF.